This entry lists 2 T cell receptor beta chains sequenced from one sample in a study of T-cell memory formation after mild COVID-19. One entry per CDR3 protein, called by TCRdb with MiXCR from the 5' RACE reads. The data hold roughly 280,000 distinct CDR3 sequences, with 8.2% observed a single time. Sequencing input: PBMCs or a T cell subset sorted from them (not recorded which). The source is a man between 18 and 29 years old who had mild COVID-19 (a few samples of this study predate the infection). Cell type and time point are not known.

The sample holds many counts of this clonotype. The chain couples TRBV7-2 to TRBJ2-7; D is perhaps TRBD2 (6 bases). Germline lookup yields CDR1 SGHTA and CDR2 FQGNSA. V dropped 3 bases and J dropped 4 bases, with 16 bases sitting between them. The CDR3 contains 15 residues. CDR3: CASSFLGLQEYEQYF. The CDR3, as DNA: TGTGCCAGCAGCTTCTTGGGACTCCAGGAGTACGAGCAGTACTTC. Based on the CDR3 plus reference TRBV7-2 and TRBJ2-7, the full variable domain is GAGVSQSPSNKVTEKGKDVELRCDPISGHTALYWYRQSLGQGLEFLIYFQGNSAPDKSGLPSDRFSAERTGGSVSTLTIQRTQQEDSAVYLCASSFLGLQEYEQYFGPGTRLTVT.

In its sample, this clonotype was seen a few times. The rearrangement uses TRBV6-6 and TRBJ1-5; D remains unclear. V was pared by 2 bases and J by 13 bases, with 12 bases between. CDR1 and CDR2 (germline): MNHNY, SVGAGI (reference sequence). This CDR3 region has 12 residues. CDR3: CASSYLFMAQHF. CDR3 in DNA: TGTGCCAGCAGTTACCTGTTTATGGCTCAGCATTTT.